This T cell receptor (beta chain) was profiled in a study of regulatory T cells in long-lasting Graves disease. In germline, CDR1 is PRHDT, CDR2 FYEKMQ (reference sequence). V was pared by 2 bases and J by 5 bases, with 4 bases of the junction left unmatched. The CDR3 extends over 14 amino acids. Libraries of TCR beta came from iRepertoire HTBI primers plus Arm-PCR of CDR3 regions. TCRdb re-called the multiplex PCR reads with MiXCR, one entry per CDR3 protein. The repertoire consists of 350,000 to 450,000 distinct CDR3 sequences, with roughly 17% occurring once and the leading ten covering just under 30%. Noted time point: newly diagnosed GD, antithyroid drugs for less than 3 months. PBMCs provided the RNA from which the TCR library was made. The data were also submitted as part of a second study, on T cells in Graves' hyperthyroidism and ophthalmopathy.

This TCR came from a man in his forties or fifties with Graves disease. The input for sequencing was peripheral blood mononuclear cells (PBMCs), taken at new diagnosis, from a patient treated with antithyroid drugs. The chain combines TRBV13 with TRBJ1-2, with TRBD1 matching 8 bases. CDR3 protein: CASSLQGARYGYTF. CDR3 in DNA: TGTGCCAGCAGCTTACAGGGGGCGCGGTATGGCTACACCTTC. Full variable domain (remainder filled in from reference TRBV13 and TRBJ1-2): AAGVIQSPRHLIKEKRETATLKCYPIPRHDTVYWYQQGPGQDPQFLISFYEKMQSDKGSIPDRFSAQQFSDYHSELNMSSLELGDSALYFCASSLQGARYGYTFGSGTRLTVV.